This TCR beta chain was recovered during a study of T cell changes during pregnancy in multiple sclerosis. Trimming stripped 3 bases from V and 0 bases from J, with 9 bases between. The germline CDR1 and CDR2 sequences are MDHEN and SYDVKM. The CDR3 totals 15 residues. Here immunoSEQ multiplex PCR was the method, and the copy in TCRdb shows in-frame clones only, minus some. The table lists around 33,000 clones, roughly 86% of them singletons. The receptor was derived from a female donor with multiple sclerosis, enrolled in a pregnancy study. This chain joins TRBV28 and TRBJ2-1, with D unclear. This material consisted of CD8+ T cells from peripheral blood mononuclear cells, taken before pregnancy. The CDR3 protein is CASSLRGDSYNEQFF. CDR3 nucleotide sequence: TGTGCCAGCAGTTTGAGAGGAGACTCCTACAATGAGCAGTTCTTC. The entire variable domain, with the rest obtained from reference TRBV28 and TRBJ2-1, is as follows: DVKVTQSSRYLVKRTGEKVFLECVQDMDHENMFWYRQDPGLGLRLIYFSYDVKMKEKGDIPEGYSVSREKKERFSLILESASTNQTSMYLCASSLRGDSYNEQFFGPGTRLTVL.